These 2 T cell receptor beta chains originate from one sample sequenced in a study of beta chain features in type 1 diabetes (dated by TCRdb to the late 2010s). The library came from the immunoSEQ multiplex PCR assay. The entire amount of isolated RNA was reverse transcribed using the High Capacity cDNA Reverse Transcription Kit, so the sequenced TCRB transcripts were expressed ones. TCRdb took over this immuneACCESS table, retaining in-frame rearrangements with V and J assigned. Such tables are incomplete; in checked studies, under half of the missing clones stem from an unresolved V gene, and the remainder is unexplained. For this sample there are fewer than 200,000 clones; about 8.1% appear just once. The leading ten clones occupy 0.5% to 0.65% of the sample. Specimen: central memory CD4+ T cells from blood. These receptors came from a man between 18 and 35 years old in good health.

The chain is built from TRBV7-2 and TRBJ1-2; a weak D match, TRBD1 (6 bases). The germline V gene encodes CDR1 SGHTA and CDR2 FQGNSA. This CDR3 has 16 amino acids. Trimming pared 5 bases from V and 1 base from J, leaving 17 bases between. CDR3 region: CASSPDSTTFNYGYTF. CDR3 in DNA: TGTGCCAGCAGCCCGGACAGCACTACTTTTAACTATGGCTACACCTTC.

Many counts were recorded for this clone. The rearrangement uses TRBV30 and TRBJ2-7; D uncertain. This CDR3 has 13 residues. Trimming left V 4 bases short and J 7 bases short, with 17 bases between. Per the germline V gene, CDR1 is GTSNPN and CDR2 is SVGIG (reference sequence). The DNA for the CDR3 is TGTGCCTGGAAATCCCGAACGTCTCGGGAGCAGTACTTC. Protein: CAWKSRTSREQYF.